This is a list of T cell receptor beta chains from one sample in a study of post-analysis software for immune sequencing data. TCRdb used MiXCR to reprocess the PCR reads, holding one entry per CDR3 protein. The sample lists 400,000 to 500,000 distinct CDR3 sequences, about 40% seen once, with roughly 8.2% in the top ten. The sample taken for sequencing was blood. Every receptor here comes from a girl aged 2-9 years with multiple sclerosis. CDR3s include the opening cysteine and the closing phenylalanine or tryptophan.

v_gene | CDR3aa
TRBV5-1 | CASSLWGQGSEQYF
TRBV7-3 | CASSLEGQVEQYF
TRBV6-5 | CASSYGSGEQYF
TRBV27 | CASSLGRVTVNEQFF
TRBV16 | CASSQSLGYSYEQYF
TRBV13 | CASSFDSAGEQFF
TRBV7-9 | CASSLKASGANVLTF
TRBV29-1 | CSVRRGTVPYEQYF
TRBV20-1 | CSAIEKGLGRMYF
TRBV7-9 | CAGSRWGSHEKLFF
TRBV29-1 | CSVKASQEAYNEQFF
TRBV20-1 | CSARLVGSTDTQYF
TRBV6-5 | CASSYGLMGSNEKLFF
TRBV24-1 | CATSDFKEEQYF
TRBV20-1 | CSARGGHSSQPQHF
TRBV29-1 | CSVEEEGTPQETQYF
TRBV29-1 | CSVEGLAGDNWQFF
TRBV20-1 | CSAKLAGVNKNIQYF
TRBV7-8 | CASSLAGGAWSPLHF
TRBV29-1 | CSVAGGNYGYTF